This T cell receptor beta chain was identified in a study of T cells after yellow fever vaccination. General study results and limits: Booster sampling recovered most clones from primary vaccination (approximately 97% CD4, roughly 86% CD8). A faster peak, day 5 versus 15, was reached by the weaker secondary response. FACS-sorted repertoires could contain abundant clonotypes contaminating from the bulk population.

Notes on this clonotype: Antigen specificity is unknown.

TCRdb fed the 5' RACE reads into MiXCR, producing one record per CDR3 protein. The table has 170,000 or so distinct CDR3 sequences, approximately 6.2% seen once. The TCR originated in a man between 18 and 35 years old who received the YFV17D yellow fever vaccine. The specimen was CD4+ T cells sorted from PBMCs, collected on the day of the first yellow fever vaccination.

The CDR3 protein is CASSPRPGYEQYV. CDR3 coding DNA: TGTGCCAGCAGCCCCCGGCCGGGGTACGAGCAGTACGTC. The V gene is TRBV7-2, the J gene TRBJ2-7; weak D call: TRBD2 (5 bases). The CDR3 extends over 13 amino acids. V was shortened by 5 bases and J by 4 bases, with 12 bases between the two germline ends. CDR1 is SGHTA and CDR2 is FQGNSA in the germline V gene.